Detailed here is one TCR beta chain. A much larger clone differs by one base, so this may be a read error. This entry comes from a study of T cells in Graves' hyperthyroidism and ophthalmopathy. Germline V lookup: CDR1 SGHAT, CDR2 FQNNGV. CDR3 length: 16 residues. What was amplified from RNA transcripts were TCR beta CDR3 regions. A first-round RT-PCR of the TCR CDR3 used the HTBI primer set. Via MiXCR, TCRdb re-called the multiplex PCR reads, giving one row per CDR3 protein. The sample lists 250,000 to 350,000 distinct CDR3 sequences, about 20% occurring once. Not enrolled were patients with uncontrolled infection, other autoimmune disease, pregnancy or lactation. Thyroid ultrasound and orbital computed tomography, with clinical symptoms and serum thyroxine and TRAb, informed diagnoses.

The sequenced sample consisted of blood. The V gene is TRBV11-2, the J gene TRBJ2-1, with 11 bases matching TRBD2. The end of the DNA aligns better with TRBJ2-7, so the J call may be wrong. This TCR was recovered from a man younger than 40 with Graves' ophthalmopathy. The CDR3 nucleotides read TGTGCCAGCAGCTTAGGGGGACTAGCGGACTACAATGAGCAGTACTTC. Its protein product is CASSLGGLADYNEQYF.